This TCR beta chain derives from a study of PD-1 blockade in classical Hodgkin lymphoma. Looked up from germline, CDR1 is SGHNT and CDR2 is YYREEE (reference sequence). This CDR3 comprises 12 residues. The V and J ends lost 0 bases and 10 bases respectively, with 10 bases between them. Sequencing used immunoSEQ multiplex PCR; TCRdb keeps in-frame clones, though not all of them. The sample has around 60,000 clones, nearly 90% seen once. The time point is: cycle 4 day 1 (C4D1), after around six weeks of nivolumab. With no exception, relapse followed autologous stem cell transplantation in all patients, and brentuximab vedotin exposure varied.

This chain connects TRBV5-4 to TRBJ1-2; D call uncertain. Sequencing was performed on peripheral blood mononuclear cells (PBMCs), taken before the fourth cycle of nivolumab. This clonotype was sampled from a human donor with classical Hodgkin lymphoma. The CDR3 coding sequence is TGTGCCAGCAGCTTGGTTATCCGTCCCTACACCTTC. Amino acid sequence: CASSLVIRPYTF.